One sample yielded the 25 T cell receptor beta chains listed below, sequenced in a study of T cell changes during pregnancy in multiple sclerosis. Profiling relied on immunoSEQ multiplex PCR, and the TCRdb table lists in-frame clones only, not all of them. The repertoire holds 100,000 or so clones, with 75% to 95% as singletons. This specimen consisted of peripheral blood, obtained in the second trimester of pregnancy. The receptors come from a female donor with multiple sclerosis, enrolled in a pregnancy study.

CDR3 region: CASRHRKPSTDTQYF. In DNA, the CDR3 is TGTGCCAGCAGGCACAGGAAACCTAGCACAGATACGCAGTATTTT. This rearrangement joins TRBV6-5 to TRBJ2-3; TRBD1 is a possible D gene (5 bases). Per germline, CDR1 MNHEY and CDR2 SVGAGI. V was clipped by 6 bases and J by 0 bases, with 13 bases between them. There are 15 residues in the CDR3.

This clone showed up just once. CDR3 sequence (DNA): TGTGCCAGCACCGTCGCACTAGCCACCAAATACGAGCAGTACTTC. Protein sequence: CASTVALATKYEQYF. V is TRBV28 and J is TRBJ2-7, with D possibly being TRBD2 (6 bases). V dropped 7 bases and J dropped 4 bases, with 20 bases sitting between them. Germline V gene lookup returns CDR1 MDHEN and CDR2 SYDVKM. CDR3 length: 15 residues.

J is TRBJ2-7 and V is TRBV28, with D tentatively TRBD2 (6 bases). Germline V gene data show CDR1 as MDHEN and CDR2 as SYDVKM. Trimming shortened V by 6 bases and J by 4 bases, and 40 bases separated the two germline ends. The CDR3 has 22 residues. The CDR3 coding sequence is TGTGCCAGCAGCCCAAGTGAGGGATTGGCGGGGCGGTTGGGGGTGAGGAGATACGAGCAGTACTTC. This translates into CASSPSEGLAGRLGVRRYEQYF.

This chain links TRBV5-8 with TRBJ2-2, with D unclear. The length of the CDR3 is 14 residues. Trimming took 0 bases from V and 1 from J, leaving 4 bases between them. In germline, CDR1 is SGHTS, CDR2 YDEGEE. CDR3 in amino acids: CASSLALNTGELFF. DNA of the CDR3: TGTGCCAGCAGCTTGGCCCTGAACACCGGGGAGCTGTTTTTT.

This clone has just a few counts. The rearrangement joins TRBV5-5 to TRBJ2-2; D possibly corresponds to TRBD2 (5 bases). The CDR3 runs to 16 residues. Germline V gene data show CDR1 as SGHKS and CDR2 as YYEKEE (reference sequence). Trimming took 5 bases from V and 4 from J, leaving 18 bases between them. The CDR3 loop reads CASRPRISGITGELFF. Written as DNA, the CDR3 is TGTGCCAGCAGACCCAGGATATCGGGAATCACCGGGGAGCTGTTTTTT. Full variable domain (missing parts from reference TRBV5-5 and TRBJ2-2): DAGVTQSPTHLIKTRGQQVTLRCSPISGHKSVSWYQQVLGQGPQFIFQYYEKEERGRGNFPDRFSARQFPNYSSELNVNALLLGDSALYLCASRPRISGITGELFFGEGSRLTVL.

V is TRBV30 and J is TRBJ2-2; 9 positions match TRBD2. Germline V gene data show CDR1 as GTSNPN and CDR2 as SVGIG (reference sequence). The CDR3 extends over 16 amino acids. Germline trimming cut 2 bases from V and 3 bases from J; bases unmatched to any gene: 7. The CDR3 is CAWSPLAGRDTGELFF. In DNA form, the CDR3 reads TGTGCCTGGAGTCCGCTAGCGGGACGAGACACCGGGGAGCTGTTTTTT.

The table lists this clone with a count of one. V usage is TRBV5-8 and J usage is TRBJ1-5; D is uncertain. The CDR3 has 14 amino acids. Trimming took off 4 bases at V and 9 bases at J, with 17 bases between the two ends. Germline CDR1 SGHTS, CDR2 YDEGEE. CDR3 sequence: CASSVLIHGVPQHF. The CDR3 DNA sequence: TGTGCCAGCAGCGTCCTCATCCACGGTGTGCCCCAGCATTTT. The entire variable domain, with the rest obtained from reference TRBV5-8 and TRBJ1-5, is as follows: EAGVTQSPTHLIKTRGQQATLRCSPISGHTSVYWYQQALGLGLQFLLWYDEGEERNRGNFPPRFSGRQFPNYSSELNVNALELEDSALYLCASSVLIHGVPQHFGDGTRLSIL.

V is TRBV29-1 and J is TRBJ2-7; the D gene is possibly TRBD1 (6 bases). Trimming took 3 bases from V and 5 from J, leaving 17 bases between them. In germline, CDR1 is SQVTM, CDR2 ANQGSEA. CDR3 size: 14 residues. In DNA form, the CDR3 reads TGCAGCGTTGAGTCGCCAGGGGCCGGGAACGAGCAGTACTTC. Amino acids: CSVESPGAGNEQYF.

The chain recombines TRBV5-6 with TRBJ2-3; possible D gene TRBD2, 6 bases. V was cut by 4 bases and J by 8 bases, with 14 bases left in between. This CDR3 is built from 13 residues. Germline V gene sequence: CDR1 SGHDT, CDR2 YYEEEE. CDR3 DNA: TGTGCCAGCAGCCCCGCCACTAGCATTACGCAGTATTTT. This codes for CASSPATSITQYF. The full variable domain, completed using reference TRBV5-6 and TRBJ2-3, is DAGVTQSPTHLIKTRGQQVTLRCSPKSGHDTVSWYQQALGQGPQFIFQYYEEEERQRGNFPDRFSGHQFPNYSSELNVNALLLGDSALYLCASSPATSITQYFGPGTRLTVL.

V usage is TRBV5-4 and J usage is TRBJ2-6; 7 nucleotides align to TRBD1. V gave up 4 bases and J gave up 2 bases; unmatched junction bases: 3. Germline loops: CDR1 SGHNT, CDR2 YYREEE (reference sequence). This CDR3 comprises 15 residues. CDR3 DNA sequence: TGTGCCAGCAGCCCAGGGGGTACTGGGGCCAACGTCCTGACTTTC. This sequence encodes CASSPGGTGANVLTF.

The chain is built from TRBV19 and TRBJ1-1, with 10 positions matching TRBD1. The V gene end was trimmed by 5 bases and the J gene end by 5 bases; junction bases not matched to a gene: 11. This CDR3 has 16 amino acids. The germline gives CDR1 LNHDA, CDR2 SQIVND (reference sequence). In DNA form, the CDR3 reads TGTGCCAGTAGTCGGGACAGGGGAAGAAGGCGGACTGAAGCTTTCTTT. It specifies CASSRDRGRRRTEAFF.

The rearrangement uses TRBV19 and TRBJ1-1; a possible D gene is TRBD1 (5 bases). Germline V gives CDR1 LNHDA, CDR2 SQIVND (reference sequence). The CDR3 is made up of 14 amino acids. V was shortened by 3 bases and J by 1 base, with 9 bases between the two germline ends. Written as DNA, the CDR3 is TGTGCCAGTAGTATTTGGCAGGGGAACACTGAAGCTTTCTTT. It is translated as CASSIWQGNTEAFF.

The CDR3 bases are TGTGCCAGCAGCGCGCTAGCGGACCACTTGGACAAGCAGTACTTC. Amino acid sequence: CASSALADHLDKQYF. This sequence joins TRBV11-1 and TRBJ2-7; 7 bases are shared with TRBD2. The CDR3 is 15 residues long. Germline-derived CDR1 and CDR2 are SGHAT and FQDESV (reference sequence). V trimming: 5 bases; J trimming: 8 bases; junction bases outside the gene matches: 15. The whole variable domain, remainder taken from reference TRBV11-1 and TRBJ2-7, is EAEVAQSPRYKITEKSQAVAFWCDPISGHATLYWYRQILGQGPELLVQFQDESVVDDSQLPKDRFSAERLKGVDSTLKIQPAELGDSAMYLCASSALADHLDKQYFGPGTRLTVT.

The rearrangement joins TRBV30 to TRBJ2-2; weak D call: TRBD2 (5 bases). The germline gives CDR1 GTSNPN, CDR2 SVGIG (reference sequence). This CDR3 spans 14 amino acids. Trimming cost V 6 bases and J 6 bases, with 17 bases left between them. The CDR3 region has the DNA TGTGCCTGCCCTAAGGGCCTGGGAGCCGGGGAGCTGTTTTTT. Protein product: CACPKGLGAGELFF.

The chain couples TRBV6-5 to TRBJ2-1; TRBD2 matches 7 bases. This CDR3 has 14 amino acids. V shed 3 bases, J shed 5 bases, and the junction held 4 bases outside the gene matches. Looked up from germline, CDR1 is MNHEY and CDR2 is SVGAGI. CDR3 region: CASSYRGSHNEQFF. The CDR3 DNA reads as TGTGCCAGCAGTTATCGCGGGAGCCACAATGAGCAGTTCTTC.

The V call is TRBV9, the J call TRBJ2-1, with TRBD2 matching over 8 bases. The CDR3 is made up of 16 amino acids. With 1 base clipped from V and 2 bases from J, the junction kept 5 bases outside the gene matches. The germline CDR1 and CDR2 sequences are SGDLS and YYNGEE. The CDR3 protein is CASSVTGLAAYNEQFF. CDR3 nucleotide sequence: TGTGCCAGCAGCGTAACCGGACTAGCCGCCTACAATGAGCAGTTCTTC.

The CDR3: CASSRTGVADTQYF. CDR3 sequence (DNA): TGTGCCAGCAGTAGGACAGGGGTGGCAGATACGCAGTATTTT. The chain joins TRBV2 to TRBJ2-3; TRBD1 matches at 9 bases. Germline V gene sequence: CDR1 SNHLY, CDR2 FYNNEI. The length of the CDR3 is 14 residues. The trim removed 5 bases at V and 4 bases at J, leaving 4 bases unmatched.

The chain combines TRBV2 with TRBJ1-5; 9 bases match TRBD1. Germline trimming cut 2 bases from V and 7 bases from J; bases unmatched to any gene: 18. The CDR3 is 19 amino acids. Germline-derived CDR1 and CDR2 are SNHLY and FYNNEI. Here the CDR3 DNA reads TGTGCCAGCAGTGAATCCAGTCCCGGGACAGGGTGGTATGAGCAGCCCCAGCATTTT. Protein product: CASSESSPGTGWYEQPQHF.

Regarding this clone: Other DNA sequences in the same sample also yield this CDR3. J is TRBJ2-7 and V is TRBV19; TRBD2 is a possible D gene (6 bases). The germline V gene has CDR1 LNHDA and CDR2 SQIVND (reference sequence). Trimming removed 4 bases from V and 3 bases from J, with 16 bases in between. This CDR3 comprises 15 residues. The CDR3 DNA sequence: TGTGCCAGTAGTACAACCGGGACTGGGAGCTACGAGCAGTACTTC. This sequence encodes CASSTTGTGSYEQYF.

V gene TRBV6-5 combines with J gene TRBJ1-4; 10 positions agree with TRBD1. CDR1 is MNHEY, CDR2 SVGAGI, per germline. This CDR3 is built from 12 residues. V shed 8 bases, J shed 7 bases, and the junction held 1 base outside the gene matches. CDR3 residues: CASDRGREKLFF. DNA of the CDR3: TGTGCCAGCGACAGGGGGCGTGAAAAACTGTTTTTT.

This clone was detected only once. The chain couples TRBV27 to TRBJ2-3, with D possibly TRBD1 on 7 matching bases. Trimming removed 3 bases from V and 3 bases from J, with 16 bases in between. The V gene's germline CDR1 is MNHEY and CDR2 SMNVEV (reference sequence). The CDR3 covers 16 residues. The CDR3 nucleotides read TGTGCCAGCAGTTTTTTTCAGGGGGGCTGGACAGATACGCAGTATTTT. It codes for CASSFFQGGWTDTQYF.

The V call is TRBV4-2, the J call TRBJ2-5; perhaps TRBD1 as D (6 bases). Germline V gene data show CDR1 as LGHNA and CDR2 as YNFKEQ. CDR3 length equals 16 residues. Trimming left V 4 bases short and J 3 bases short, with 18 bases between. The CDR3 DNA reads TGTGCCAGCAGCCCCGGACCAGGGGTTGGGGAAGAGACCCAGTACTTC. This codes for CASSPGPGVGEETQYF.

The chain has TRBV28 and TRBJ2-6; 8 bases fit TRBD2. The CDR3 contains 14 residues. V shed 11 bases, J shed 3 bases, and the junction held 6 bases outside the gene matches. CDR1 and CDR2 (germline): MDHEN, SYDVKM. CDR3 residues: CAARGGGGANVLTF. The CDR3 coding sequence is TGTGCCGCACGGGGGGGCGGTGGGGCCAACGTCCTGACTTTC. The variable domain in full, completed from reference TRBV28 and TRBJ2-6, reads DVKVTQSSRYLVKRTGEKVFLECVQDMDHENMFWYRQDPGLGLRLIYFSYDVKMKEKGDIPEGYSVSREKKERFSLILESASTNQTSMYLCAARGGGGANVLTFGAGSRLTVL.

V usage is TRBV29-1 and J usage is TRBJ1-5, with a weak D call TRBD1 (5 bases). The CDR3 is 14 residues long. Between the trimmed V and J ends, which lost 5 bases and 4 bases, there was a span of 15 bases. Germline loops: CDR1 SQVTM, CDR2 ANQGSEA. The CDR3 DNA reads TGCAGCGTTTTAGAAGACAGAGCAAATCAGCCCCAGCATTTT. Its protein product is CSVLEDRANQPQHF. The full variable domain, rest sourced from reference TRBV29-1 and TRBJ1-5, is SAVISQKPSRDICQRGTSLTIQCQVDSQVTMMFWYRQQPGQSLTLIATANQGSEATYESGFVIDKFPISRPNLTFSTLTVSNMSPEDSSIYLCSVLEDRANQPQHFGDGTRLSIL.

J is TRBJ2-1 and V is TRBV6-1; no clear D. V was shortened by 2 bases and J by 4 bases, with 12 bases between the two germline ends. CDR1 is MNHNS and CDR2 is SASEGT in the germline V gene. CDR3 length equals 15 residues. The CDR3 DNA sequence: TGTGCCAGCAGTGAAATGCCCGGAGAATACAATGAGCAGTTCTTC. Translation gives CASSEMPGEYNEQFF.